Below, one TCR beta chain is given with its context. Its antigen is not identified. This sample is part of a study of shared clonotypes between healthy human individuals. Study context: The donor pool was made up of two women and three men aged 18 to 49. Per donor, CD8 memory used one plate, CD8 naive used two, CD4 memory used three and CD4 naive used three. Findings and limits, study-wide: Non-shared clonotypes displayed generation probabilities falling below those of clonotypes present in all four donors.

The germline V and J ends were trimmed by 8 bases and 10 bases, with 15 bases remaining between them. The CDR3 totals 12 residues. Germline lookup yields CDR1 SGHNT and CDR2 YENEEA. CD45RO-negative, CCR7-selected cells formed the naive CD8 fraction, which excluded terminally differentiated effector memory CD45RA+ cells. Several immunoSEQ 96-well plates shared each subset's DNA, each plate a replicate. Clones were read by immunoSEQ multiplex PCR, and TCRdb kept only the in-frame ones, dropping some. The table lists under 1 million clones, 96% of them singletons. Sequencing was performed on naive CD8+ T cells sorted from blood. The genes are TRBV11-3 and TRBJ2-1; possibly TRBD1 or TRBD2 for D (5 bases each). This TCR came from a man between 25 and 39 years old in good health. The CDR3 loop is CASARGGGEQFF. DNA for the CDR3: TGTGCCAGCGCCCGGGGCGGTGGCGAGCAGTTCTTC.